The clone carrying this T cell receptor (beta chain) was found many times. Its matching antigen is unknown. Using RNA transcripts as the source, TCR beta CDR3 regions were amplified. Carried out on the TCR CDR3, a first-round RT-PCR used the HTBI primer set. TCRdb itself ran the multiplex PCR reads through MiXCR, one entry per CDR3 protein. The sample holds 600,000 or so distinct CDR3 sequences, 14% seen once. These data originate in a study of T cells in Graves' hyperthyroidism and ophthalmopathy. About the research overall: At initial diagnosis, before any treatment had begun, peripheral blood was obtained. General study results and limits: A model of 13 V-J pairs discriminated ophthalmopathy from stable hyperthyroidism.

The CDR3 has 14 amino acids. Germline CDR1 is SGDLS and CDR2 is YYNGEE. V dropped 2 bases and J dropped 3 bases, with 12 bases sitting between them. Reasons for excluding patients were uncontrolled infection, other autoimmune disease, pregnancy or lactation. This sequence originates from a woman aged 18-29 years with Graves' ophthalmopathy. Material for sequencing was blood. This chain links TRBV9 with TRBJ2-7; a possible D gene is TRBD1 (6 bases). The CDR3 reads CASSVSPGHYEQYF. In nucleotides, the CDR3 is TGTGCCAGCAGCGTCAGCCCGGGACACTACGAGCAGTACTTC.